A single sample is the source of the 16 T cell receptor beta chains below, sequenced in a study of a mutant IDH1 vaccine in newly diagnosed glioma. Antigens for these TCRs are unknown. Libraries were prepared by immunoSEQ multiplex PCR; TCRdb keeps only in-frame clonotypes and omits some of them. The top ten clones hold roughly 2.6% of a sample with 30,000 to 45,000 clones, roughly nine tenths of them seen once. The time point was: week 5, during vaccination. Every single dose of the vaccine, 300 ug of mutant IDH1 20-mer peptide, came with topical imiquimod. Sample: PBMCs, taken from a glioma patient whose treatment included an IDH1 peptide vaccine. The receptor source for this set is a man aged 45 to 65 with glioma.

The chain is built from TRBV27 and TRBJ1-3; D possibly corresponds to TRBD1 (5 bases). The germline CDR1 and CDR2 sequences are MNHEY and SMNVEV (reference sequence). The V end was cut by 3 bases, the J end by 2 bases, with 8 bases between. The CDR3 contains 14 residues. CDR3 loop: CASSFAGPGNTIYF. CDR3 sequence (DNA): TGTGCCAGCAGTTTCGCAGGGCCTGGAAACACCATATATTTT.

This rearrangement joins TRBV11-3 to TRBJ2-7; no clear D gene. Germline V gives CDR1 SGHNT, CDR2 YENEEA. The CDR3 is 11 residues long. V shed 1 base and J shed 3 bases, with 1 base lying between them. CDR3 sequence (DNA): TGTGCCAGCAGCTTAGTCTACGAGCAGTACTTC. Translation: CASSLVYEQYF.

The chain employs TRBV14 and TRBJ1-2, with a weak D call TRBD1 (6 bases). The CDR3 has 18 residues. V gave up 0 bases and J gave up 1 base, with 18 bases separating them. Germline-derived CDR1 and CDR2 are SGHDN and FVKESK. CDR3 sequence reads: CASSQDRTAIVYNYGYTF. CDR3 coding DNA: TGTGCCAGCAGCCAAGATAGGACAGCGATCGTTTATAACTATGGCTACACCTTC.

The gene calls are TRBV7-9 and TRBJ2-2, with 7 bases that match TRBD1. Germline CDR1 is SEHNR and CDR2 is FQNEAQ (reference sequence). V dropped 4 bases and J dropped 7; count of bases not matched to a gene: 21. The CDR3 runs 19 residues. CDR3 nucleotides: TGTGCCAGCAGCTCATCCCGTTGGGGGCCCTTCACAGGGGTCGGGGAGCTGTTTTTT. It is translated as CASSSSRWGPFTGVGELFF.

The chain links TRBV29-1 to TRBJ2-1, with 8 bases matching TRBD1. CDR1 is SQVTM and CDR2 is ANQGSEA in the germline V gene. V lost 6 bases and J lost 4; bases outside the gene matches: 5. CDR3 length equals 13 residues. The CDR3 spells CSVTGQEYNEQFF. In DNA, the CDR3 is TGCAGCGTAACGGGACAGGAATACAATGAGCAGTTCTTC.

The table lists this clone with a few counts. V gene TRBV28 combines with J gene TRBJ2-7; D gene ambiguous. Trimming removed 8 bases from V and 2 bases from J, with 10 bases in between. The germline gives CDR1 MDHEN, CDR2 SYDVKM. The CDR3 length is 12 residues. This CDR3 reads CASLGFPYEQYF. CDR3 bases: TGTGCCAGCTTAGGATTCCCCTACGAGCAGTACTTC.

This CDR3 reads CASFANTGELFF. The CDR3 DNA reads as TGTGCCAGCTTTGCAAACACCGGGGAGCTGTTTTTT. The genes are TRBV6-1 and TRBJ2-2; D not resolved. Germline V gives CDR1 MNHNS, CDR2 SASEGT. Trimming pared 8 bases from V and 2 bases from J, leaving 6 bases between. The CDR3 contains 12 residues.

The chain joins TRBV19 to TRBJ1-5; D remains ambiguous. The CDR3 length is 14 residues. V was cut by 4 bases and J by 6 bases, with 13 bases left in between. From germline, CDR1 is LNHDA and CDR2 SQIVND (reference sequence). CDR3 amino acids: CASSTQAAGQPQHF. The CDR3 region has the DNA TGTGCCAGTAGTACGCAGGCCGCGGGTCAGCCCCAGCATTTT.

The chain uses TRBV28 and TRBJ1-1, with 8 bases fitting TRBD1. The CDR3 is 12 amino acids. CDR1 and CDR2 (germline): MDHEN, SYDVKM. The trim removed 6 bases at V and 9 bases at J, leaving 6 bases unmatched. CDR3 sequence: CASSLDRDQAFF. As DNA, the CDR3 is TGTGCCAGCAGCCTGGACAGGGACCAAGCTTTCTTT.

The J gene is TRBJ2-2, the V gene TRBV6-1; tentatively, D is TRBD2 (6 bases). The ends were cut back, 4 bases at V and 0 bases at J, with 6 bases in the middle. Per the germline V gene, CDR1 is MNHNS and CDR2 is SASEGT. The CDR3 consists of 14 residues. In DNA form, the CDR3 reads TGTGCCAGCAGTGCGGGGGCGAACACCGGGGAGCTGTTTTTT. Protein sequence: CASSAGANTGELFF.

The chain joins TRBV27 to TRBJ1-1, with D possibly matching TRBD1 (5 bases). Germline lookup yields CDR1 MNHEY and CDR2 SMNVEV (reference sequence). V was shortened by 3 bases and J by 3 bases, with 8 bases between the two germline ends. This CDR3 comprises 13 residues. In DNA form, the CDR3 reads TGTGCCAGCAGTTTCGGGGGGTACACTGAAGCTTTCTTT. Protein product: CASSFGGYTEAFF.

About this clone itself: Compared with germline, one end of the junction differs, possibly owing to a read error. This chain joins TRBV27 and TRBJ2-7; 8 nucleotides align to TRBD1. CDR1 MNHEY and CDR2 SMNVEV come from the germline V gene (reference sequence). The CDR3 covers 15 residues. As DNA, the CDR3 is TGTGCCAGCAAGGTACTGGCAGGGACAGGCTACGAGCAGCACTTC. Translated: CASKVLAGTGYEQHF.

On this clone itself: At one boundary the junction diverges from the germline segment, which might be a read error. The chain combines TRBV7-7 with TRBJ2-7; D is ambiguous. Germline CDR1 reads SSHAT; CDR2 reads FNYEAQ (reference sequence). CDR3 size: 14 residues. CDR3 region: CASSSRRLGYEQYF. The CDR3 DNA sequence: TGTGCTAGCAGCTCCCGCAGGCTGGGCTACGAGCAGTACTTC.

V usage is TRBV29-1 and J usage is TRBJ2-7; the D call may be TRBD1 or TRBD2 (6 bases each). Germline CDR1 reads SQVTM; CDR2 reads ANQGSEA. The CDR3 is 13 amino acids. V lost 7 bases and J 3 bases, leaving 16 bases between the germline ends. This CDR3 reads CSGIGGRNYEQYF. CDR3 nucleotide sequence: TGCAGCGGTATAGGGGGGCGTAACTACGAGCAGTACTTC.

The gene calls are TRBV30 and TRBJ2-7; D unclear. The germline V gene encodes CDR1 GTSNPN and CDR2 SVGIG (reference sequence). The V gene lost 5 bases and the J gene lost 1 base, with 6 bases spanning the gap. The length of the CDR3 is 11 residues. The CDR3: CAWDGSYEQYF. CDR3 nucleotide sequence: TGTGCCTGGGACGGATCCTACGAGCAGTACTTC.

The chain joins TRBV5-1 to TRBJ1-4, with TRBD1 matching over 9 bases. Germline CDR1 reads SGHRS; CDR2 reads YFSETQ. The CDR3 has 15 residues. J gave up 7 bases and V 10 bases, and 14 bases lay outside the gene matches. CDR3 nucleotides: TGCGCCTCCAGACTTAATGGACAGGGGTCTGAAAAACTGTTTTTT. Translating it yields CASRLNGQGSEKLFF.